Shown below are 8 T cell receptor beta chains from a single sample sequenced in a study of PD-L1 blockade in urothelial cancer. Regarding time point: pretreatment peripheral blood. TCRdb's table, derived via immunoSEQ multiplex PCR, lists solely in-frame clones and lacks some. The table has approximately 55,000 clones, roughly 86% seen once; the top ten hold 20% to 25%. This specimen was PBMCs, taken around atezolizumab (anti-PD-L1) treatment. These receptors were obtained from a man aged 55 to 70 with urothelial cancer.

Within the sample, this clone is medium-sized. The rearrangement links TRBV5-4 to TRBJ2-7, with a weak D call TRBD2 (6 bases). The CDR3 has 14 residues. Trimming took 3 bases from V and 2 from J, leaving 12 bases between them. Germline assignment: CDR1 SGHNT and CDR2 YYREEE (reference sequence). The DNA of the CDR3 is TGTGCCAGCAGCTGGAGCGGGTACCCCTACGAGCAGTACTTC. Translation gives CASSWSGYPYEQYF. The entire variable domain, with the rest obtained from reference TRBV5-4 and TRBJ2-7, is as follows: ETGVTQSPTHLIKTRGQQVTLRCSSQSGHNTVSWYQQALGQGPQFIFQYYREEENGRGNFPPRFSGLQFPNYSSELNVNALELDDSALYLCASSWSGYPYEQYFGPGTRLTVT.

The CDR3, as DNA: TGCGCCAGCAGTCGCGGCTTAGGGACTAGCGGGAACCCCGCCCCCTACAATGAGCAGTTCTTC. Encoded protein: CASSRGLGTSGNPAPYNEQFF. The rearrangement links TRBV23-1 to TRBJ2-1; 13 nucleotides agree with TRBD2. TRBV23-1 is an ORF, with its function uncertain. After removal of 4 bases from V and 2 bases from J, the junction contained 17 bases not matched to a gene. The CDR3 consists of 21 residues.

The chain recombines TRBV7-9 with TRBJ1-2, with D tentatively TRBD1 (6 bases). Germline CDR1 SEHNR, CDR2 FQNEAQ (reference sequence). The CDR3 covers 15 residues. Trimming cost V 5 bases and J 2 bases, with 15 bases left between them. In nucleotides, the CDR3 is TGTGCCAGCAGCCTAGACCTGACAGGAAACTATGGCTACACCTTC. Encoded protein: CASSLDLTGNYGYTF. Full variable domain (missing parts from reference TRBV7-9 and TRBJ1-2): DTGVSQNPRHKITKRGQNVTFRCDPISEHNRLYWYRQTLGQGPEFLTYFQNEAQLEKSRLLSDRFSAERPKGSFSTLEIQRTEQGDSAMYLCASSLDLTGNYGYTFGSGTRLTVV.

The rearrangement uses TRBV6-4 and TRBJ2-1, with 12 bases that match TRBD1. Germline V lookup: CDR1 MRHNA, CDR2 SNTAGT. Germline trimming cut 4 bases from V and 8 bases from J; bases unmatched to any gene: 3. This CDR3 contains 14 residues. CDR3 nucleotide sequence: TGTGCCAGCAGTGCCGGGACAGGGGGCGATGAGCAGTTCTTC. Its translation is CASSAGTGGDEQFF.

With regard to this clone: The junction and the germline gene differ at one end; a read error may be behind it. The chain couples TRBV7-7 to TRBJ1-5; no clear D gene. The CDR3 runs 13 residues. In germline, CDR1 is SSHAT, CDR2 FNYEAQ (reference sequence). The CDR3 sequence is CASSLEVGQPQHF. The DNA of the CDR3 is TGTGCTAGCAGCTTAGAAGTCGGTCAGCCCCAGCATTTT.

This rearrangement joins TRBV10-3 to TRBJ2-5; 7 nucleotides match TRBD1. The germline V gene encodes CDR1 ENHRY and CDR2 SYGVKD. Trimming took 3 bases from V and 5 from J; bases not matched to a gene: 6. The CDR3 sequence is 14 residues long. CDR3 sequence (DNA): TGTGCCATCAGTGATAACAGGGGATACGAGACCCAGTACTTC. As protein: CAISDNRGYETQYF.

This rearrangement joins TRBV5-5 to TRBJ2-7; tentatively, D is TRBD1 (6 bases). Germline loops: CDR1 SGHKS, CDR2 YYEKEE (reference sequence). V lost 0 bases and J 1 base, leaving 11 bases between the germline ends. CDR3 length: 15 residues. CDR3 amino acids: CASSLVAGASYEQYF. The CDR3 DNA reads as TGTGCCAGCAGCTTGGTTGCAGGGGCTTCCTACGAGCAGTACTTC.

The gene calls are TRBV19 and TRBJ2-1, with D possibly TRBD2 on 6 matching bases. CDR1 LNHDA and CDR2 SQIVND come from the germline V gene (reference sequence). The CDR3 runs 15 residues. Trimming shortened V by 3 bases and J by 3 bases, and 12 bases separated the two germline ends. The CDR3 nucleotides read TGTGCCAGTAGTATGGAGGGGATTAACTACAATGAGCAGTTCTTC. Residues: CASSMEGINYNEQFF.